The source of this TCR beta chain is a study of cytomegalovirus exposure and HLA in healthy donors. Study results and caveats: The authors enumerated some 170 TCR beta chains as linked to cytomegalovirus. Trimming of TCR beta V- and J-genes showed a link, identified in a later analysis, to a missense DCLRE1C variant.

A multiplex PCR was run with 60 Vbeta primers and 13 Jbeta primers. The assay was immunoSEQ multiplex PCR, and TCRdb's table has in-frame clones only and misses some. The table records hundreds of thousands of clones, around 89% of them present only once. As to this clone: The target antigen is unknown.

All donors participated as healthy donors of bone marrow. The CDR3 loop spans 14 amino acids. CDR1 and CDR2 from the germline V gene are SGHRS and YFSETQ. Losses at the gene ends were 3 bases for V and 4 bases for J; bases not matched to a gene: 3. The chain joins TRBV5-1 to TRBJ1-4, with TRBD1 matching over 7 bases. The TCR comes from a young woman in good health and CMV-seronegative. The sequencing sample was made of PBMCs. The CDR3 DNA follows: TGCGCCAGCAGCTCCAGGGGGGTTAATGAAAAACTGTTTTTT. Its translation: CASSSRGVNEKLFF.